The text below deals with one T cell receptor (beta chain). CDR1 is SGDLS, CDR2 YYNGEE, per germline. Trimming cost V 0 bases and J 6 bases; bases outside gene matches: 11. The CDR3 sequence is 17 residues long. These data come from a study of cytomegalovirus exposure and HLA in healthy donors. PCR used 60 Vbeta primers and 13 Jbeta primers. Assay used: immunoSEQ multiplex PCR; TCRdb lists only in-frame clones, some missing. Among over 200,000 clones listed, 82% were seen once. V is TRBV9 and J is TRBJ2-2; 7 nucleotides align to TRBD2. The sample taken for sequencing was PBMCs. This TCR was recovered from a man between 40 and 49 years old in good health and CMV-seropositive. Here the CDR3 reads CASSVEPSGMVAGELFF. CDR3 nucleotide sequence: TGTGCCAGCAGCGTAGAGCCCAGCGGGATGGTCGCCGGGGAGCTGTTTTTT.